Below are 27 T cell receptor beta chains sequenced from a single sample in a study of beta chain features in type 1 diabetes (dated by TCRdb to 2017 to 2018). Paper-wide results and their limitations: In all four CD4+ subsets, TCRB CDR3 length was moderately but significantly shorter in type 1 diabetes patients.

Library generation was performed with the immunoSEQ multiplex PCR assay. The entire amount of isolated RNA was reverse transcribed using the High Capacity cDNA Reverse Transcription Kit, so the sequenced TCRB transcripts were expressed ones. Sourced from immuneACCESS, this table was stored by TCRdb with only in-frame sequences that have V and J called. A share of the clones is absent; for the studies checked, an unresolved V gene accounts for under half, and the remainder has no known explanation. The sample table lists 200,000 to 250,000 clones, over 11% of them with a count of one. In total, the top ten clones hold approximately 0.021% of the sample. No antigens are known for them. The sequencing input was naive CD4+ T cells from blood. The intended sense of this specimen's cell subset or site label: true naive CD4+ T cells. The receptors shown here come from a man aged 30 to 45 with type 1 diabetes.

This clone came up a few times. V gene TRBV2 combines with J gene TRBJ1-1; D gene unclear. V lost 3 bases and J 5 bases, leaving 16 bases between the germline ends. The CDR3 covers 15 residues. The germline gives CDR1 SNHLY, CDR2 FYNNEI. CDR3 region: CASSDRAGPGTEAFF. DNA of the CDR3: TGTGCCAGCAGTGACCGCGCCGGGCCGGGGACTGAAGCTTTCTTT.

A few counts support this clone. This chain links TRBV5-1 with TRBJ2-5, with TRBD1 identical over 8 bases. Losses at the gene ends were 4 bases for V and 5 bases for J; bases not matched to a gene: 4. From germline, CDR1 is SGHRS and CDR2 YFSETQ. The CDR3 has 13 residues. CDR3 amino acids: CASSPTGAETQYF. The CDR3 nucleotides read TGCGCCAGCAGCCCGACAGGGGCCGAGACCCAGTACTTC.

The V gene is TRBV7-2, the J gene TRBJ1-2; 8 nucleotides align to TRBD1. The germline gives CDR1 SGHTA, CDR2 FQGNSA. Trimming at V came to 5 bases and at J to 4 bases, leaving 6 bases not matched to a gene. The CDR3 sequence is 14 residues long. CDR3 sequence reads: CASSPGGGIYGYTF. DNA of the CDR3: TGTGCCAGCAGCCCAGGGGGCGGAATCTATGGCTACACCTTC.

This chain joins TRBV6-1 and TRBJ1-5; D is uncertain. The CDR3 spans 13 residues. CDR1 MNHNS and CDR2 SASEGT come from the germline V gene. Trimming stripped 6 bases from V and 7 bases from J, with 13 bases between. The CDR3 loop reads CASSYGRGQPQHF. The CDR3 DNA follows: TGTGCCAGCAGCTACGGGAGAGGCCAGCCCCAGCATTTT.

The chain combines TRBV28 with TRBJ2-7, with 8 bases aligning to TRBD2. There are 15 residues in the CDR3. Germline CDR1 and CDR2: MDHEN and SYDVKM. V lost 0 bases and J lost 5; bases outside the gene matches: 6. CDR3 in DNA: TGTGCCAGCAGTTTATGGCGGGGGGAGGTCGACGAGCAGTACTTC. Amino acids: CASSLWRGEVDEQYF.

This clone was seen more than once but under ten times. The rearrangement uses TRBV5-4 and TRBJ2-6; D is undetermined. The CDR3 is made up of 14 amino acids. The germline CDR1 and CDR2 sequences are SGHNT and YYREEE (reference sequence). Deletions cut 1 base from V and 2 bases from J, with 4 bases between. The CDR3 loop reads CASSLNTGANVLTF. CDR3 sequence (DNA): TGTGCCAGCAGCTTGAACACTGGGGCCAACGTCCTGACTTTC.

This clone was counted between two and nine times. The chain recombines TRBV5-1 with TRBJ2-1; 8 nucleotides line up with TRBD1. Unmatched junction bases numbered 7, after V lost 4 bases and J lost 7 bases. The germline V gene encodes CDR1 SGHRS and CDR2 YFSETQ. This CDR3 has 14 amino acids. CDR3 sequence: CASSPGQGGNEQFF. In DNA form, the CDR3 reads TGCGCCAGCAGCCCAGGACAGGGAGGAAATGAGCAGTTCTTC.

This clone was counted between two and nine times. The gene calls are TRBV30 and TRBJ2-7; TRBD2 matches 9 bases. Germline-derived CDR1 and CDR2 are GTSNPN and SVGIG (reference sequence). With 1 base clipped from V and 1 base from J, the junction kept 2 bases outside the gene matches. CDR3 length equals 14 residues. Written as DNA, the CDR3 is TGTGCCTGGAGTGGGGCGGGGGGGTCCTACGAGCAGTACTTC. Its protein product is CAWSGAGGSYEQYF.

The chain has TRBV5-4 and TRBJ1-2; 8 bases map to TRBD1. Germline V CDR1 and CDR2: SGHNT, YYREEE (reference sequence). The CDR3 is 13 amino acids. With 3 bases clipped from V and 3 bases from J, the junction kept 1 base outside the gene matches. The CDR3 protein is CASSSGQDYGYTF. The CDR3 DNA follows: TGTGCCAGCAGCTCGGGACAGGACTATGGCTACACCTTC.

This rearrangement joins TRBV7-2 to TRBJ2-7, with a possible D match to TRBD1 (7 bases). The V end was cut by 4 bases, the J end by 6 bases, with 16 bases between. Germline V gene data show CDR1 as SGHTA and CDR2 as FQGNSA. The CDR3 runs 14 residues. The CDR3 DNA reads TGTGCCAGCAGCTCCGGGAGACAGGGTGTCGAGCAGTACTTC. This codes for CASSSGRQGVEQYF.

This clone was observed many times. The junction does not match germline at one end; this may be a read error. The chain joins TRBV23-1 to TRBJ1-5; D call uncertain. TRBV23-1 is an ORF for which the function is uncertain. This CDR3 has 11 amino acids. The CDR3 bases are TGCGCCAGCCGACTCCAGGACTGGCGGGCTTTT. Amino acids: CASRLQDWRAF.

The rearrangement links TRBV29-1 to TRBJ2-1; 14 bases match TRBD2. CDR3 length: 15 amino acids. V trimming: 3 bases; J trimming: 7 bases; junction bases outside the gene matches: 5. Germline CDR1 reads SQVTM; CDR2 reads ANQGSEA. The CDR3 is CSVEKTSGRGNEQFF. CDR3 bases: TGCAGCGTTGAGAAGACTAGCGGGAGGGGTAATGAGCAGTTCTTC.

V is TRBV7-2 and J is TRBJ2-3; 7 bases are a match to TRBD2. This CDR3 has 13 amino acids. The germline CDR1 and CDR2 sequences are SGHTA and FQGNSA. J was trimmed by 3 bases and V by 3 bases; bases with no gene match: 0. The CDR3 DNA reads TGTGCCAGCAGCTTGGGACTAACAGATACGCAGTATTTT. Amino acids: CASSLGLTDTQYF.

Notes on this clone: At one boundary the junction diverges from the germline segment, which might be a read error. The chain carries TRBV7-7 and TRBJ2-3, with 8 positions matching TRBD2. From germline, CDR1 is SSHAT and CDR2 FNYEAQ (reference sequence). This CDR3 is 15 amino acids long. The DNA of the CDR3 is TGTGCTAGCAGCTTAGGTAGCGGGGGCACAGATACGCAGTATTTT. Its translation: CASSLGSGGTDTQYF.

This clone was recorded a few times. This chain connects TRBV4-2 to TRBJ2-1; D is perhaps TRBD2 (5 bases). Between the trimmed V and J ends, which lost 0 bases and 4 bases, there was a span of 10 bases. Germline CDR1 LGHNA, CDR2 YNFKEQ. This CDR3 region has 15 residues. For the CDR3, the DNA is TGTGCCAGCAGCCAAGAAGATGGGGAGTACAATGAGCAGTTCTTC. This gives the protein CASSQEDGEYNEQFF.

A few counts support this clone. This chain connects TRBV6-6 to TRBJ1-1; TRBD1 agrees at 11 bases. CDR1 and CDR2 from the germline V gene are MNHNY and SVGAGI (reference sequence). There are 15 residues in the CDR3. Trimming at V came to 5 bases and at J to 5 bases, leaving 7 bases not matched to a gene. DNA for the CDR3: TGTGCCAGCAGTCTGGGACAGGGGGGGAGTACTGAAGCTTTCTTT. Encoded protein: CASSLGQGGSTEAFF.

This clone turned up a few times. The J gene is TRBJ2-3, the V gene TRBV5-1, with a possible D match to TRBD1 (6 bases). The CDR3 runs 14 residues. Trimming shortened V by 3 bases and J by 4 bases, and 12 bases separated the two germline ends. From germline, CDR1 is SGHRS and CDR2 YFSETQ. Here the CDR3 DNA reads TGCGCCAGCAGCTCCCAGGGGATTCCAGATACGCAGTATTTT. Translation gives CASSSQGIPDTQYF.

This clone was observed a handful of times. V gene TRBV30 combines with J gene TRBJ2-5, with D tentatively TRBD1 (6 bases). CDR1 and CDR2 from the germline V gene are GTSNPN and SVGIG (reference sequence). Trimming took 4 bases from V and 4 from J, leaving 19 bases between them. This CDR3 region has 15 residues. The CDR3 loop reads CAWKRNRDLLETQYF. The DNA for the CDR3 is TGTGCCTGGAAGAGAAACAGGGATTTGTTAGAGACCCAGTACTTC.

This clone has just a few counts. The V call is TRBV6-1, the J call TRBJ2-3; no firm D call. The CDR3 is 13 residues long. The germline V gene encodes CDR1 MNHNS and CDR2 SASEGT. V lost 6 bases and J 5 bases, leaving 12 bases between the germline ends. The CDR3, as DNA: TGTGCCAGCAGCGCCCCGAAGAGAGATACGCAGTATTTT. Protein: CASSAPKRDTQYF.

This clone turned up a few times. The CDR3 DNA sequence: TGTGCCAGCAGCGTAGAGGACGGGAACTCCTACGAGCAGTACTTC. Translation gives CASSVEDGNSYEQYF. This rearrangement joins TRBV9 to TRBJ2-7, with D perhaps TRBD2 (5 bases). Germline V lookup: CDR1 SGDLS, CDR2 YYNGEE. Deletions cut 0 bases from V and 0 bases from J, with 10 bases between. The CDR3 totals 15 residues.

This clone was observed a handful of times. The rearrangement links TRBV18 to TRBJ2-4; maybe TRBD1 (6 bases). The CDR3 extends over 14 amino acids. The germline V gene has CDR1 KGHSH and CDR2 LQKENI. Trimming pared 6 bases from V and 7 bases from J, leaving 16 bases between. The CDR3 DNA sequence: TGTGCCAGCTCCCCCGGACAGTGGGGGAACATTCAGTACTTC. Amino acids: CASSPGQWGNIQYF.

V usage is TRBV18 and J usage is TRBJ1-2; no clear D. The CDR3 has 13 residues. V was pared by 3 bases and J by 8 bases, with 13 bases between. Germline lookup yields CDR1 KGHSH and CDR2 LQKENI. The CDR3 sequence is CASSPAPYRGYTF. CDR3 DNA sequence: TGTGCCAGCTCACCCGCCCCGTATCGGGGCTACACCTTC.

This chain links TRBV27 with TRBJ2-3; perhaps TRBD1 as D (5 bases). The CDR3 contains 15 residues. CDR1 is MNHEY and CDR2 is SMNVEV in the germline V gene (reference sequence). V shed 6 bases and J shed 1 base, with 14 bases lying between them. The CDR3, as DNA: TGTGCCAGCAGACGCAGGGCGTTAGGCACAGATACGCAGTATTTT. The encoded protein is CASRRRALGTDTQYF.

The sample holds a few counts of this clone. This rearrangement joins TRBV7-9 to TRBJ2-5; D is possibly TRBD2 (6 bases). CDR3 length equals 13 residues. The V end lost 3 bases, the J end lost 6 bases, and 11 bases lay between the germline ends. The germline V gene has CDR1 SEHNR and CDR2 FQNEAQ (reference sequence). This chain's CDR3 is CASSFNGGKTQYF. CDR3 DNA: TGTGCCAGCAGCTTCAACGGAGGGAAGACCCAGTACTTC. The whole variable domain, filled in from reference TRBV7-9 and TRBJ2-5, reads DTGVSQNPRHKITKRGQNVTFRCDPISEHNRLYWYRQTLGQGPEFLTYFQNEAQLEKSRLLSDRFSAERPKGSFSTLEIQRTEQGDSAMYLCASSFNGGKTQYFGPGTRLLVL.

This clone was found a few times. V is TRBV2 and J is TRBJ2-5; tentative D call: TRBD2 (5 bases). Germline V CDR1 and CDR2: SNHLY, FYNNEI. CDR3 length equals 14 residues. Trimming took 3 bases from V and 1 from J, leaving 9 bases between them. CDR3 nucleotide sequence: TGTGCCAGCAGTGAGGGCGGGCCCCAAGAGACCCAGTACTTC. Amino acid sequence: CASSEGGPQETQYF.

The chain employs TRBV5-4 and TRBJ1-1; 7 nucleotides align to TRBD1. Germline loops: CDR1 SGHNT, CDR2 YYREEE (reference sequence). The CDR3 extends over 13 amino acids. V trimming: 7 bases; J trimming: 0 bases; junction bases outside the gene matches: 3. The CDR3 is CASQGQLNTEAFF. CDR3 nucleotide sequence: TGTGCCAGCCAGGGACAGTTGAACACTGAAGCTTTCTTT.

This clone appeared a few times. The chain carries TRBV5-6 and TRBJ2-7; 7 bases line up with TRBD1. V was clipped by 1 base and J by 0 bases; unmatched bases: 4. CDR1 is SGHDT and CDR2 is YYEEEE in the germline V gene. The CDR3 totals 15 residues. The CDR3 bases are TGTGCCAGCAGCTTGCTAGACAGGGACTCCTACGAGCAGTACTTC. Its protein product is CASSLLDRDSYEQYF.